This T cell receptor beta chain was profiled in a study of cytomegalovirus exposure and HLA in healthy donors. Study-wide context: Among about 400 genotyped donors, around 81% fell in the Caucasian-associated ancestry cluster. Notes on the study in general: Relative to equally common others, HLA-associated TCR beta chains showed greater clonal expansion in a later analysis.

Use of 60 Vbeta and 13 Jbeta primers characterized the PCR. This table comes from immunoSEQ multiplex PCR, and its TCRdb copy is limited to in-frame clones, with some not included. The table records 95,000 to 150,000 clones, 80% of them present only once. Notes on this clone: Its antigen is as yet unknown.

Sequenced sample: PBMCs. The receptor was isolated from a man aged 25-45 years in good health and CMV-seronegative.

Here the CDR3 reads CASSEVGGQGTDTQYF. The CDR3 DNA is TGCGCCAGCAGTGAGGTTGGGGGACAAGGCACAGATACGCAGTATTTT. The gene calls are TRBV10-2 and TRBJ2-3, with a weak D call TRBD1 (6 bases). The germline gives CDR1 WSHSY, CDR2 SAAADI. The V end was cut by 2 bases, the J end by 1 base, with 13 bases between. The CDR3 has 16 amino acids.